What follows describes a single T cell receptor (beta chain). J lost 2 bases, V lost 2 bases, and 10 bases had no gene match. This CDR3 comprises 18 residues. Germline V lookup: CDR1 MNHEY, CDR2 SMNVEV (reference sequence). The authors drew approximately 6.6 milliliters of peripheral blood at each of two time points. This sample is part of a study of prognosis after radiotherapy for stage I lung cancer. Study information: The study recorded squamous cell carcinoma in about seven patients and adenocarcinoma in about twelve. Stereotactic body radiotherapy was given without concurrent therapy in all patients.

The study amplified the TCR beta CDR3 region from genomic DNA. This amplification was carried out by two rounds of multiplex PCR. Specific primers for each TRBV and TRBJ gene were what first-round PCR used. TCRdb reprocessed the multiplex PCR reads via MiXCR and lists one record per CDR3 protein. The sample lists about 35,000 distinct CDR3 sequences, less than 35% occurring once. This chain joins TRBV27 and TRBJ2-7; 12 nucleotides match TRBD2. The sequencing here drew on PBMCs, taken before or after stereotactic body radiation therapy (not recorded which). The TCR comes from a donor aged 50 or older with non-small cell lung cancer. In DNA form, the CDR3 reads TGTGCCAGCAGTTTAAAGCCGACTAGCGGGAGCCTAGCCTACGAGCAGTACTTC. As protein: CASSLKPTSGSLAYEQYF.